Sequencing of this TCR beta chain was carried out in a study of blood T cell repertoires in COVID-19. CDR1 is WNHNN and CDR2 is SYGVQD in the germline V gene (reference sequence). Trimming pared 2 bases from V and 1 base from J, leaving 14 bases between. The CDR3 totals 16 residues. Profiled with immunoSEQ multiplex PCR; TCRdb holds only in-frame clones, not every one. The data show 60,000 to 70,000 clones, 85% seen once. This sequence originates from a man in his fifties with acute or convalescent COVID-19. Sequences were obtained from peripheral blood. The chain employs TRBV10-1 and TRBJ2-5; tentatively, D is TRBD2 (5 bases). This CDR3 reads CASSERIGELQETQYF. CDR3 coding DNA: TGCGCCAGCAGTGAGAGGATCGGGGAACTCCAAGAGACCCAGTACTTC.